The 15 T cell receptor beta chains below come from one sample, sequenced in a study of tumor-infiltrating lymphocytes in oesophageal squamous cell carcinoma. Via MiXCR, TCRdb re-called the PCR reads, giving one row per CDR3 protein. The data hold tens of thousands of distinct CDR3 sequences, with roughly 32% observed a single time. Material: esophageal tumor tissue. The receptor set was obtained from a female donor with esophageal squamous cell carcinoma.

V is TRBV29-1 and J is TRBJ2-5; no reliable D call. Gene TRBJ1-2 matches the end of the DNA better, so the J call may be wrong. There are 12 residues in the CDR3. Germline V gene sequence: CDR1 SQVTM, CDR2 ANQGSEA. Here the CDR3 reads CSVESTRYGYTF. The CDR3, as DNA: TGCAGCGTTGAATCTACGCGCTATGGCTACACCTTC.

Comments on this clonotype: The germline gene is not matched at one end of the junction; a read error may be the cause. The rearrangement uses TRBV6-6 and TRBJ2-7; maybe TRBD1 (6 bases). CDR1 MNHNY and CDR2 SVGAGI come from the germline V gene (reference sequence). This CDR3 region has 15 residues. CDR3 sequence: CASSYRGTTNSPLHF. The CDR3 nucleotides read TGTGCCAGCAGTTACAGGGGGACAACTAATTCACCCCTCCACTTC.

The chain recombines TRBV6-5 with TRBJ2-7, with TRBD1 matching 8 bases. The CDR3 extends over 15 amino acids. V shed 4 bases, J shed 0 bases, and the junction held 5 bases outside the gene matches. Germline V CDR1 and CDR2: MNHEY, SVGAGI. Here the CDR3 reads CASSLRTGSSYEQYF. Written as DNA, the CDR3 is TGTGCCAGCAGTTTGAGGACAGGGAGCTCCTACGAGCAGTACTTC.

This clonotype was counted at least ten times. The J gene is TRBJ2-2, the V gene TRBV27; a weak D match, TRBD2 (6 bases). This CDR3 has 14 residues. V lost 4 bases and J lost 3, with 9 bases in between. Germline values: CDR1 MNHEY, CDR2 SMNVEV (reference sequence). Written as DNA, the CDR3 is TGTGCCAGCAGTTCTAGACTAGACACCGGGGAGCTGTTTTTT. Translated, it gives CASSSRLDTGELFF.

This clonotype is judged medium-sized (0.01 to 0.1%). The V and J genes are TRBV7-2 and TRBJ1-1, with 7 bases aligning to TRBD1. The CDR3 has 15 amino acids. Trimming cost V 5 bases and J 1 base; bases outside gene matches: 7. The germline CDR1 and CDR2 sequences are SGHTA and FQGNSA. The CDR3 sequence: CASSRSTGSNTEAFF. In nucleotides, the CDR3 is TGTGCCAGCAGCCGCTCGACAGGGTCGAACACTGAAGCTTTCTTT.

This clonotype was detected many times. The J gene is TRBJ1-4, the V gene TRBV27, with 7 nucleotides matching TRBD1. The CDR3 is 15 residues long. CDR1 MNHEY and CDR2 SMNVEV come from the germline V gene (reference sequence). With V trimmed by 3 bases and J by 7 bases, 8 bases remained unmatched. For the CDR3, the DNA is TGTGCCAGCAGTTTGAACAGGGGAGGTTCTGAAAAACTGTTTTTT. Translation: CASSLNRGGSEKLFF.

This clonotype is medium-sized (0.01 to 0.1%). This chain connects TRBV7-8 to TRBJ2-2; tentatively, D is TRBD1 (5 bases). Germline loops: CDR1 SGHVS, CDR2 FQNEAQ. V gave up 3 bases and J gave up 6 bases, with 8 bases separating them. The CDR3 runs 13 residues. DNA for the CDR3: TGTGCCAGCAGCTTCACAGGCTCCGGGGAGCTGTTTTTT. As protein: CASSFTGSGELFF.

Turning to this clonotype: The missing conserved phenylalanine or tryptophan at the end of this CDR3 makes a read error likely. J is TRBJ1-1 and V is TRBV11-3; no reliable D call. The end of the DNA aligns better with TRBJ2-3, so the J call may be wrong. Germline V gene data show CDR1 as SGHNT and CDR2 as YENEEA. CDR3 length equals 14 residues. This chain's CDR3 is CASSLEAGSFTQYI. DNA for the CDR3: TGTGCCAGCAGCTTAGAAGCAGGTAGCTTCACGCAGTATATT.

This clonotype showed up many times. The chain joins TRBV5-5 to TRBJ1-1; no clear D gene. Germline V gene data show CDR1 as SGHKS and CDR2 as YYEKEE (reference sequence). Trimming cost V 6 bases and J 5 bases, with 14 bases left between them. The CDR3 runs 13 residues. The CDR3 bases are TGTGCCAGCAAAAGTACTCTTCGGACTGAAGCTTTCTTT. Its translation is CASKSTLRTEAFF. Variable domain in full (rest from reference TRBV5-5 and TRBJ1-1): DAGVTQSPTHLIKTRGQQVTLRCSPISGHKSVSWYQQVLGQGPQFIFQYYEKEERGRGNFPDRFSARQFPNYSSELNVNALLLGDSALYLCASKSTLRTEAFFGQGTRLTVV.

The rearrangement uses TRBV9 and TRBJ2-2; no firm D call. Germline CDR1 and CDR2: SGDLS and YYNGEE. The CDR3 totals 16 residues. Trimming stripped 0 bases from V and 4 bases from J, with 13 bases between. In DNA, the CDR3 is TGTGCCAGCAGCGTAGGGCTAGGGTCGGGCACCGGGGAGCTGTTTTTT. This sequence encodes CASSVGLGSGTGELFF.

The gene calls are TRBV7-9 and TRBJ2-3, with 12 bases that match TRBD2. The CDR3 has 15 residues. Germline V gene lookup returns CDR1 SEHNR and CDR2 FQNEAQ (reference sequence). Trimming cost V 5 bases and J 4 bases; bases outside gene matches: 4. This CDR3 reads CASSMTSGGPDTQYF. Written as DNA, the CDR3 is TGTGCCAGCAGCATGACTAGCGGGGGCCCAGATACGCAGTATTTT.

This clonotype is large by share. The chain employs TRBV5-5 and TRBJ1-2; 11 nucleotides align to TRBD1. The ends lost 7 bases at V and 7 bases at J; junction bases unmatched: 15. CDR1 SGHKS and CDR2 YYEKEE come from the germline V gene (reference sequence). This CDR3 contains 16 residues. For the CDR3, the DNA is TGTGCCAGCGTCTCCCCGAGGGACAGGGGGGCTGGTGGCTACACCTTC. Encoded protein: CASVSPRDRGAGGYTF.

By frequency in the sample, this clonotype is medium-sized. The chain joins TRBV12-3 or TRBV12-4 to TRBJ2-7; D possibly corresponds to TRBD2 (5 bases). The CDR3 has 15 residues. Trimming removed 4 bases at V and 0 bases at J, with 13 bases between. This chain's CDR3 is CASSYSRGISYEQYF. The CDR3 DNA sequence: TGTGCCAGCAGTTACTCAAGAGGGATCTCCTACGAGCAGTACTTC.

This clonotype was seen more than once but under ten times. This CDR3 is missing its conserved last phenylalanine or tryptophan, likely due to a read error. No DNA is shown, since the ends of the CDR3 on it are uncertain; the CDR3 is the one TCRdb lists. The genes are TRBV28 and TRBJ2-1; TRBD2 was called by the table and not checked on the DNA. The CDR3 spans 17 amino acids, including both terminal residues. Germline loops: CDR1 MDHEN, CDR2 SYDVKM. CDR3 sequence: CASMLGLAPSYEQYFGS.

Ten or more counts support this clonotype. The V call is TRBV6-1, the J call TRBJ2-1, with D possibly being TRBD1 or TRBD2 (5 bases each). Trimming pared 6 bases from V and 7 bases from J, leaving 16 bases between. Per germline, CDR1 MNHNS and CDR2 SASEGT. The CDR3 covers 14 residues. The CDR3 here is CASRESGRENEQFF. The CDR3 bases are TGTGCCAGCAGGGAATCGGGCAGGGAGAATGAGCAGTTCTTC.